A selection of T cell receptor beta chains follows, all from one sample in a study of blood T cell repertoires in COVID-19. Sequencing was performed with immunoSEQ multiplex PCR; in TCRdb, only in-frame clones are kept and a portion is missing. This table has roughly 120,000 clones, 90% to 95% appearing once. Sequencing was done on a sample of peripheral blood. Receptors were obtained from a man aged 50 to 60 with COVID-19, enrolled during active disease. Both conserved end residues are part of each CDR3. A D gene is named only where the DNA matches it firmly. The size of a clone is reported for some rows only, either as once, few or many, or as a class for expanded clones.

CDR3: CAISELAGGPLQKTYNEQFF; DNA: TGTGCCATCAGTGAGTTAGCGGGAGGGCCTCTACAGAAAACCTACAATGAGCAGTTCTTC; size: .; J: TRBJ2-1; D: TRBD2; V: TRBV10-3
CDR3: CASSLALGEGQETQYF; DNA: TGCGCCAGCAGCTTGGCCTTAGGGGAGGGCCAAGAGACCCAGTACTTC; size: .; J: TRBJ2-5; D: TRBD2; V: TRBV5-1
CDR3: CASSLGASIEKLFF; DNA: TGTGCCAGCAGCTTAGGGGCATCAATTGAAAAACTGTTTTTT; size: once; J: TRBJ1-4; D: .; V: TRBV7-9
CDR3: CASSLGGSADTQYF; DNA: TGCGCCAGCAGCTTGGGAGGTAGCGCAGATACGCAGTATTTT; size: .; J: TRBJ2-3; D: .; V: TRBV5-1
CDR3: CASSPRWAGGDVIVNEQFF; DNA: TGCGCCAGCAGCCCCCGGTGGGCAGGGGGCGATGTCATAGTCAATGAGCAGTTCTTC; size: .; J: TRBJ2-1; D: TRBD1; V: TRBV4-3
CDR3: CASSQAVGSGSYEQYF; DNA: TGCGCCAGCAGCCAAGCAGTGGGTAGCGGCTCCTACGAGCAGTACTTC; size: .; J: TRBJ2-7; D: .; V: TRBV4-3
CDR3: CASSFPGLAGAGGELFF; DNA: TGTGCCAGCAGCTTCCCGGGACTAGCGGGAGCGGGCGGGGAGCTGTTTTTT; size: .; J: TRBJ2-2; D: TRBD2; V: TRBV5-8
CDR3: CASSLDWSPGGPTEETQYF; DNA: TGTGCCAGCAGCTTAGATTGGAGCCCTGGAGGGCCCACCGAAGAGACCCAGTACTTC; size: .; J: TRBJ2-5; D: .; V: TRBV11-2
CDR3: CASSLRGDPEAFF; DNA: TGTGCCAGCAGTTTGCGGGGGGACCCTGAAGCTTTCTTT; size: .; J: TRBJ1-1; D: .; V: TRBV12-3/TRBV12-4
CDR3: CSAQFSYGYTF; DNA: TGCAGTGCTCAGTTTTCCTATGGCTACACCTTC; size: .; J: TRBJ1-2; D: .; V: TRBV20-1
CDR3: CASSLISPRGGSTGELFF; DNA: TGTGCCAGCAGCTTAATAAGCCCGAGGGGAGGGAGCACCGGGGAGCTGTTTTTT; size: .; J: TRBJ2-2; D: TRBD2; V: TRBV7-3
CDR3: CASTHPSQGKGSNEQFF; DNA: TGTGCCAGCACACATCCCAGTCAGGGTAAGGGAAGCAATGAGCAGTTCTTC; size: .; J: TRBJ2-1; D: .; V: TRBV9
CDR3: CASSQDQGQGSHEQFF; DNA: TGCGCCAGCAGCCAAGATCAGGGACAGGGGAGCCATGAGCAGTTCTTC; size: .; J: TRBJ2-1; D: TRBD1; V: TRBV4-3
CDR3: CASSLAPGREYNEQFF; DNA: TGTGCCAGCAGTTTAGCGCCGGGGCGGGAGTACAATGAGCAGTTCTTC; size: .; J: TRBJ2-1; D: TRBD2; V: TRBV28
CDR3: CASRLAAPNQPQHF; DNA: TGTGCAAGTCGCTTAGCGGCCCCTAATCAGCCCCAGCATTTT; size: .; J: TRBJ1-5; D: .; V: TRBV12-2
CDR3: CASSLPAAGGREQYF; DNA: TGTGCCAGCAGTTTACCGGCAGCGGGAGGTCGGGAGCAGTACTTC; size: .; J: TRBJ2-7; D: TRBD2; V: TRBV28
CDR3: CASSFSMRSSYEQYF; DNA: TGTGCCAGCAGCTTTTCCATGCGTAGCTCCTACGAGCAGTACTTC; size: once; J: TRBJ2-7; D: .; V: TRBV11-2
CDR3: CASSLRGTNEKLFF; DNA: TGTGCCAGCAGTTTACGGGGTACCAATGAAAAACTGTTTTTT; size: .; J: TRBJ1-4; D: .; V: TRBV2
CDR3: CASSLAPLHTIYF; DNA: TGTGCCAGCAGCTTAGCCCCGCTACACACCATATATTTT; size: .; J: TRBJ1-3; D: .; V: TRBV11-3
CDR3: CASSVTGTGNEKLFF; DNA: TGTGCCAGCAGCGTTACCGGGACAGGGAACGAAAAACTGTTTTTT; size: .; J: TRBJ1-4; D: TRBD1; V: TRBV9
CDR3: CASSFWGSEQYF; DNA: TGTGCCAGCAGCTTCTGGGGCAGCGAGCAGTACTTC; size: .; J: TRBJ2-7; D: .; V: TRBV7-2
CDR3: CATYGIDRDSNQPQHF; DNA: TGCGCCACCTACGGTATAGACAGGGATAGCAATCAGCCCCAGCATTTT; size: few; J: TRBJ1-5; D: TRBD1; V: TRBV10-1
CDR3: CASSWTGAGGPNEQFF; DNA: TGCGCCAGCAGCTGGACCGGAGCGGGAGGGCCTAATGAGCAGTTCTTC; size: .; J: TRBJ2-1; D: TRBD2; V: TRBV5-1
CDR3: CASSLASGYQQETQYF; DNA: TGCGCCAGCAGCTTGGCTTCAGGATACCAACAAGAGACCCAGTACTTC; size: .; J: TRBJ2-5; D: .; V: TRBV5-1
CDR3: CASSPAGVVDTQYF; DNA: TGTGCCAGCAGCCCCGCGGGAGTAGTGGATACGCAGTATTTT; size: .; J: TRBJ2-3; D: TRBD2; V: TRBV9
CDR3: CASTGTERTSGGPLQETQYF; DNA: TGCGCCAGCACCGGGACAGAAAGGACTAGCGGGGGGCCGCTCCAAGAGACCCAGTACTTC; size: .; J: TRBJ2-5; D: TRBD2; V: TRBV5-1
CDR3: CASSSRTSGRRNEQFF; DNA: TGTGCCAGCAGCTCTCGAACGAGCGGGAGGAGGAATGAGCAGTTCTTC; size: .; J: TRBJ2-1; D: TRBD2; V: TRBV13
CDR3: CASSSSVSVDTQYF; DNA: TGTGCCAGCAGCTCGTCAGTCTCCGTAGATACGCAGTATTTT; size: .; J: TRBJ2-3; D: .; V: TRBV7-9
CDR3: CASSLPGGSYEQYF; DNA: TGTGCCAGCTCCCTGCCAGGAGGCTCCTACGAGCAGTACTTC; size: .; J: TRBJ2-7; D: .; V: TRBV28
CDR3: CSGYSAMNTEAFF; DNA: TGCAGCGGCTACAGTGCAATGAACACTGAAGCTTTCTTT; size: .; J: TRBJ1-1; D: .; V: TRBV29-1
CDR3: CASSYVSGLTGGASGANVLTF; DNA: TGTGCCAGCAGTTACGTGTCGGGTTTGACAGGGGGCGCCTCTGGGGCCAACGTCCTGACTTTC; size: .; J: TRBJ2-6; D: TRBD1; V: TRBV6-2/TRBV6-3
CDR3: CASSARLAGPGNEQYF; DNA: TGTGCCAGTAGTGCCCGACTAGCGGGGCCGGGGAACGAGCAGTACTTC; size: few; J: TRBJ2-7; D: TRBD2; V: TRBV19
CDR3: CASSLRGSTSYEQYF; DNA: TGTGCCAGCAGCTTAAGGGGTTCCACCTCCTACGAGCAGTACTTC; size: .; J: TRBJ2-7; D: .; V: TRBV7-2
CDR3: CASSHDRVEKLFF; DNA: TGTGCCAGCAGCCACGACAGGGTAGAAAAACTGTTTTTT; size: .; J: TRBJ1-4; D: TRBD1; V: TRBV3-1/TRBV3-2
CDR3: CASSLVPTGTYEQYF; DNA: TGTGCCAGCAGCTTAGTGCCTACAGGGACCTACGAGCAGTACTTC; size: .; J: TRBJ2-7; D: .; V: TRBV7-2
CDR3: CASSVLRTRNEQYF; DNA: TGTGCCAGCAGCGTGCTTCGGACTAGGAACGAGCAGTACTTC; size: .; J: TRBJ2-7; D: TRBD2; V: TRBV2
CDR3: CASSQDSENIQYF; DNA: TGTGCCAGCAGCCAGGACAGTGAAAACATTCAGTACTTC; size: .; J: TRBJ2-4; D: .; V: TRBV3-1/TRBV3-2
CDR3: CASGRQGAGTGELFF; DNA: TGTGCCAGCGGTCGACAGGGGGCGGGCACCGGGGAGCTGTTTTTT; size: .; J: TRBJ2-2; D: TRBD1; V: TRBV6-5
CDR3: CASSVDVWHGYTF; DNA: TGTGCCAGCAGCGTAGATGTCTGGCATGGCTACACCTTC; size: .; J: TRBJ1-2; D: .; V: TRBV9
CDR3: CASRDRGWAEAFF; DNA: TGTGCCAGCAGAGACAGGGGTTGGGCTGAAGCTTTCTTT; size: .; J: TRBJ1-1; D: TRBD1; V: TRBV6-5
CDR3: CASSTSANQPQHF; DNA: TGTGCCAGCAGTACATCCGCTAATCAGCCCCAGCATTTT; size: .; J: TRBJ1-5; D: .; V: TRBV2
CDR3: CASSGRSYNEQFF; DNA: TGCGCCAGCAGCGGGAGGTCCTACAATGAGCAGTTCTTC; size: .; J: TRBJ2-1; D: TRBD2; V: TRBV10-1
CDR3: CASSRQGIFGSPLHF; DNA: TGTGCCAGCAGCAGGCAGGGAATTTTCGGCTCACCCCTCCACTTT; size: .; J: TRBJ1-6; D: .; V: TRBV7-9
CDR3: CATSSDKPGTLFGQFF; DNA: TGTGCCACCAGCAGTGATAAACCCGGGACACTCTTTGGGCAGTTCTTC; size: .; J: TRBJ2-1; D: .; V: TRBV15
CDR3: CASSFNQEGVPGELFF; DNA: TGTGCCAGCAGCTTTAACCAAGAGGGAGTCCCCGGGGAGCTGTTTTTT; size: .; J: TRBJ2-2; D: .; V: TRBV7-8
CDR3: CASSISDRGDGYTF; DNA: TGTGCCAGTAGTATCTCGGACAGGGGGGATGGCTACACCTTC; size: once; J: TRBJ1-2; D: TRBD1; V: TRBV19
CDR3: CASSEPGIGNYGYTF; DNA: TGCGCCAGCAGCGAGCCAGGGATCGGTAACTATGGCTACACCTTC; size: .; J: TRBJ1-2; D: .; V: TRBV5-1
CDR3: CASRSTGITEAFF; DNA: TGCGCCAGCCGGTCGACAGGGATAACTGAAGCTTTCTTT; size: .; J: TRBJ1-1; D: TRBD1; V: TRBV10-2
CDR3: CASSYQGSATEAFF; DNA: TGTGCCAGCAGTTACCAGGGAAGTGCCACTGAAGCTTTCTTT; size: once; J: TRBJ1-1; D: .; V: TRBV6-6
CDR3: CASSLDGEGETQYF; DNA: TGTGCCAGCAGCTTAGACGGGGAGGGAGAGACCCAGTACTTC; size: .; J: TRBJ2-5; D: TRBD2; V: TRBV7-6